This T cell receptor beta chain appears in the sequencing data of a study of cytomegalovirus exposure and HLA in healthy donors. Points from the study as a whole: Most of the TCR beta V segments (in an earlier analysis) were productive either about 87% or about 30% of the time. When presence/absence was analysed, sequencing depth was taken to be roughly uniform across donors.

This CDR3 is built from 15 residues. With V trimmed by 2 bases and J by 6 bases, 8 bases remained unmatched. Germline V gene data show CDR1 as SGHRS and CDR2 as YFSETQ. The sample holds one count of this clone. The antigen remains unidentified. The PCR ran on 60 Vbeta and 13 Jbeta primers. Profiling relied on immunoSEQ multiplex PCR, and the TCRdb table lists in-frame clones only, not all of them. The table lists about 230,000 clones, about 84% of them singletons. The TCR comes from a human donor in good health. The chain has TRBV5-1 and TRBJ2-3; TRBD1 agrees at 8 bases. The sample was PBMCs. The CDR3 region is CASSFGGQGTDTQYF. The DNA of the CDR3 is TGCGCCAGCAGCTTTGGAGGACAGGGAACCGATACGCAGTATTTT.